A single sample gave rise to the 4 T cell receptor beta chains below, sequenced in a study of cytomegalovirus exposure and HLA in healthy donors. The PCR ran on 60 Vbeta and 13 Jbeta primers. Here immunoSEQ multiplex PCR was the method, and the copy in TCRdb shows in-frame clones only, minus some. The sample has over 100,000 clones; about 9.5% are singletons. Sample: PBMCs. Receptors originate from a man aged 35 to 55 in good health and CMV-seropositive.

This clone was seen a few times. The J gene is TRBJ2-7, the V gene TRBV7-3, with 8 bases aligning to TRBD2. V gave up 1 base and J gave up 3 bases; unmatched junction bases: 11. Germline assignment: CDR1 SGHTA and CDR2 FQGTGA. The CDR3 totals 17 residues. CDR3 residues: CASSLIPTSEGVYEQYF. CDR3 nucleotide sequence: TGTGCCAGCAGCTTAATACCGACTAGCGAAGGGGTCTACGAGCAGTACTTC. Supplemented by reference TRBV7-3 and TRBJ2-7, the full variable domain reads GAGVSQTPSNKVTEKGKYVELRCDPISGHTALYWYRQSLGQGPEFLIYFQGTGAADDSGLPNDRFFAVRPEGSVSTLKIQRTERGDSAVYLCASSLIPTSEGVYEQYFGPGTRLTVT.

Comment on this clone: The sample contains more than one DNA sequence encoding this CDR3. The CDR3 loop is CASSLGGGLNIQYF. For the CDR3, the DNA is TGTGCCAGCAGCCTCGGGGGGGGGCTAAACATTCAGTACTTC. V gene TRBV7-9 combines with J gene TRBJ2-4, with 8 bases that match TRBD2. CDR3 length: 14 residues. The V segment lost 5 bases and the J segment 6 bases; nucleotides outside the gene matches: 6. From germline, CDR1 is SEHNR and CDR2 FQNEAQ (reference sequence).

The CDR3: CASSPGLAGISDTQYF. In nucleotides, the CDR3 is TGTGCCAGCAGCCCCGGACTAGCGGGAATCTCAGATACGCAGTATTTT. This chain links TRBV13 with TRBJ2-3, with 12 bases that match TRBD2. Unmatched junction bases numbered 7, after V lost 5 bases and J lost 4 bases. Germline V lookup: CDR1 PRHDT, CDR2 FYEKMQ (reference sequence). The CDR3 has 16 amino acids.

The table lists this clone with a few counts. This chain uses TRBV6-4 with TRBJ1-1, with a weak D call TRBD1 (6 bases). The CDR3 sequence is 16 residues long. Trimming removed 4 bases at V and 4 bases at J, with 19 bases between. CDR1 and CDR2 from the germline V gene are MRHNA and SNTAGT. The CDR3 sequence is CASSAPSHRAPTEAFF. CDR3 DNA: TGTGCCAGCAGTGCCCCGAGTCACAGGGCTCCCACTGAAGCTTTCTTT.